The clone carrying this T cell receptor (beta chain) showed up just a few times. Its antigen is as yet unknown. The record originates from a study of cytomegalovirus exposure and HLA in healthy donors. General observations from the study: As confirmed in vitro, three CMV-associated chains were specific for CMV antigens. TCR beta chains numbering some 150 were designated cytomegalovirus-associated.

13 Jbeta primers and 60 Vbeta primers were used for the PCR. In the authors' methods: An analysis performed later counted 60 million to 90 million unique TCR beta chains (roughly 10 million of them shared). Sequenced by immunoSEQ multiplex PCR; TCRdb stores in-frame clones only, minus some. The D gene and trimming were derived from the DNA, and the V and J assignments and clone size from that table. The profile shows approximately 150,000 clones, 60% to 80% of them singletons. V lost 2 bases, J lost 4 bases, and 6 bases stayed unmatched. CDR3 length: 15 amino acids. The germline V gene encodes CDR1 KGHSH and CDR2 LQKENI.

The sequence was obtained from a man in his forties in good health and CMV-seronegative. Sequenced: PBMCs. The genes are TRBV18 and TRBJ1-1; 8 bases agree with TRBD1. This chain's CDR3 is CASSPSRGLGTEAFF. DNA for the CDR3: TGTGCCAGCTCACCAAGCAGGGGGCTGGGCACTGAAGCTTTCTTT.